A single T cell receptor beta chain is shown here with its context. Its antigen remains unknown. Time point in this sample: patch test 2, 6 weeks after DPC sensitization. Treatment indicated: therapeutic diphenylcyclopropenone sensitization with weekly scalp DPC. The CDR3 extends over 13 amino acids. The V gene lost 2 bases and the J gene lost 8 bases, with 12 bases spanning the gap. Germline V gives CDR1 SNHLY, CDR2 FYNNEI. This sample stems from a study of human T cells and chemical hapten exposure. Study-level findings and limits: Donors, who had alopecia, may show an immune response that differs from healthy people's.

TCRdb itself ran the RACE reads through MiXCR, one entry per CDR3 protein. Counted here are under 100,000 distinct CDR3 sequences, over 9.5% occurring once; the ten biggest clones make up approximately 3.3%. Specimen: whole blood, collected in connection with sensitization to the hapten diphenylcyclopropenone (DPC). This rearrangement joins TRBV2 to TRBJ1-2; D is ambiguous. The TCR sequence derives from a woman in her thirties or forties with alopecia areata. Some clones in this sample may be carry-over from other donors' samples. The CDR3: CASSEMAGGGYTF. In DNA form, the CDR3 reads TGTGCCAGCAGTGAAATGGCAGGAGGAGGCTACACCTTC.